This T cell receptor (beta chain) was profiled in a study of cytomegalovirus exposure and HLA in healthy donors. Germline V gives CDR1 KGHSH, CDR2 LQKENI. The CDR3 length is 16 residues. V was shortened by 6 bases and J by 4 bases, with 21 bases between the two germline ends. General observations from the study: Presence/absence analysis assumed near-uniform sequencing depth across donors. What was likely a sequencing artifact was a cluster of highly shared sequence variants. In an earlier analysis, in 620 or so donors, most V segments appeared productive either ~90% or ~30% of the time.

Points on this clone: Its antigen remains unknown.

60 Vbeta and 13 Jbeta primers were used in PCR. The table came from immunoSEQ multiplex PCR; TCRdb's copy has only in-frame clones and leaves some out. This table has some 130,000 clones, 87% appearing once. This chain uses TRBV18 with TRBJ1-1; perhaps TRBD1 as D (5 bases). Specimen: PBMCs. The TCR comes from a woman in her 30s in good health and CMV-seronegative. The CDR3 DNA is TGTGCCAGCTCTACTGGGAGGGTTCGGAGGGGCACTGAAGCTTTCTTT. Amino acid sequence: CASSTGRVRRGTEAFF.